A single sample is the source of the 14 T cell receptor beta chains below, sequenced in a study of CD8 T cells in Susac syndrome. RNA totalling about 0.45 to 1 ug underwent reverse transcription with random hexamers. TCRdb recomputed calls from the immunoSEQ multiplex PCR reads with MiXCR, one row per CDR3 protein. The sample has some 60,000 distinct CDR3 sequences, about 92% seen once. Sample: CD8+ T cells from PBMCs. The origin of the receptors is a human donor in good health.

V is TRBV28 and J is TRBJ1-1, with 7 bases lining up with TRBD1. Trimming cost V 5 bases and J 5 bases; bases outside gene matches: 5. Germline CDR1 MDHEN, CDR2 SYDVKM. The CDR3 contains 13 residues. This chain's CDR3 is CASSPSGGTEAFF. In DNA, the CDR3 is TGTGCCAGCAGTCCCTCAGGGGGAACTGAAGCTTTCTTT.

The chain is built from TRBV4-3 and TRBJ2-7; TRBD1 matches 9 bases. Germline CDR1 reads LGHNA; CDR2 reads YSLEER. The length of the CDR3 is 17 residues. The trim removed 3 bases at V and 3 bases at J, leaving 12 bases unmatched. The CDR3 bases are TGCGCCAGCAGCCATGGGGGCCCAGGACAGGGGTTCTACGAGCAGTACTTC. Translating it yields CASSHGGPGQGFYEQYF.

The chain carries TRBV6-1 and TRBJ2-2; 7 bases agree with TRBD1. CDR3 size: 17 residues. Germline-derived CDR1 and CDR2 are MNHNS and SASEGT. J gave up 0 bases and V 2 bases, and 6 bases lay outside the gene matches. In DNA form, the CDR3 reads TGTGCCAGCAGTGAATCGGGCAGGGGGACGAACACCGGGGAGCTGTTTTTT. Its translation: CASSESGRGTNTGELFF.

The chain is built from TRBV9 and TRBJ2-5; the match to TRBD2 covers 7 bases. Germline V gene lookup returns CDR1 SGDLS and CDR2 YYNGEE. Germline trimming cut 3 bases from V and 2 bases from J; bases unmatched to any gene: 10. The CDR3 totals 16 residues. CDR3 region: CASSAGNAGVQETQYF. DNA of the CDR3: TGTGCCAGCAGCGCTGGGAACGCGGGGGTTCAAGAGACCCAGTACTTC.

The J gene is TRBJ2-1, the V gene TRBV9; possibly TRBD2 for D (5 bases). Germline V gene lookup returns CDR1 SGDLS and CDR2 YYNGEE. With 2 bases removed from V and 0 bases from J, the gap between germline ends came to 9 bases. There are 15 residues in the CDR3. In DNA form, the CDR3 reads TGTGCCAGCAGCGTGAGGGTAAGCTCCTACAATGAGCAGTTCTTC. Its protein product is CASSVRVSSYNEQFF.

The J gene is TRBJ2-2, the V gene TRBV25-1; 9 nucleotides line up with TRBD1. Germline trimming cut 3 bases from V and 5 bases from J; bases unmatched to any gene: 7. CDR3 length equals 16 residues. CDR1 is MGHDK, CDR2 SYGVNS, per germline. CDR3 region: CASSDRDRELTGELFF. The CDR3 DNA reads as TGTGCCAGCAGTGATCGGGACAGGGAACTGACCGGGGAGCTGTTTTTT. The full variable domain, in which reference TRBV25-1 and TRBJ2-2 provide the parts outside the CDR3, is EADIYQTPRYLVIGTGKKITLECSQTMGHDKMYWYQQDPGMELHLIHYSYGVNSTEKGDLSSESTVSRIRTEHFPLTLESARPSHTSQYLCASSDRDRELTGELFFGEGSRLTVL.

J is TRBJ2-7 and V is TRBV2, with D possibly TRBD1 on 5 matching bases. The germline gives CDR1 SNHLY, CDR2 FYNNEI. The CDR3 is 10 residues long. Trimming pared 4 bases from V and 7 bases from J, leaving 5 bases between. CDR3 nucleotides: TGTGCCAGCAGTGGACAGGAGCAGTACTTC. Amino acid sequence: CASSGQEQYF.

J is TRBJ2-5 and V is TRBV7-9, with 10 bases aligning to TRBD2. The CDR3 contains 16 residues. The germline gives CDR1 SEHNR, CDR2 FQNEAQ (reference sequence). Trimming removed 5 bases from V and 1 base from J; junction bases left unmatched: 7. The CDR3 protein is CASSTRLAGIQETQYF. The CDR3 DNA is TGTGCCAGCAGCACAAGACTAGCGGGCATCCAAGAGACCCAGTACTTC.

The chain joins TRBV10-3 to TRBJ2-2; TRBD1 is a possible D gene (5 bases). The CDR3 sequence is 16 residues long. V lost 3 bases and J 0 bases, leaving 11 bases between the germline ends. In germline, CDR1 is ENHRY, CDR2 SYGVKD. CDR3 region: CAISDVRGPNTGELFF. The CDR3 coding sequence is TGTGCCATCAGTGACGTTAGGGGTCCGAACACCGGGGAGCTGTTTTTT.

J is TRBJ1-1 and V is TRBV19; D gene uncertain. This CDR3 comprises 14 residues. Germline CDR1 and CDR2: LNHDA and SQIVND (reference sequence). V lost 6 bases to trimming and J lost 1 base, with 12 bases between them. In nucleotides, the CDR3 is TGTGCCAGTAGGCCCGGAGGGCCGAACACTGAAGCTTTCTTT. Translating gives CASRPGGPNTEAFF. The entire variable domain, with the rest obtained from reference TRBV19 and TRBJ1-1, is as follows: DGGITQSPKYLFRKEGQNVTLSCEQNLNHDAMYWYRQDPGQGLRLIYYSQIVNDFQKGDIAEGYSVSREKKESFPLTVTSAQKNPTAFYLCASRPGGPNTEAFFGQGTRLTVV.

The J gene is TRBJ1-2, the V gene TRBV7-7; 7 bases map to TRBD1. V lost 5 bases to trimming and J lost 6 bases; unmatched junction nucleotides: 6. The CDR3 extends over 13 amino acids. Germline CDR1 reads SSHAT; CDR2 reads FNYEAQ (reference sequence). The CDR3 region is CASSLGQQHGYTF. The DNA of the CDR3 is TGTGCCAGCAGCCTGGGACAGCAACATGGCTACACCTTC.

This clonotype was observed a single time. The chain recombines TRBV12-3 or TRBV12-4 with TRBJ1-2, with D unresolved. Trimming cost V 3 bases and J 2 bases, with 13 bases left between them. The CDR3 consists of 15 residues. The CDR3 DNA sequence: TGTGCCAGCAGTTTCCCGGGCCAGGCAAACTATGGCTACACCTTC. Protein product: CASSFPGQANYGYTF.

There are a few counts of this clonotype. The chain employs TRBV5-1 and TRBJ2-7; the D call may be TRBD1 or TRBD2 (5 bases each). Germline V gene sequence: CDR1 SGHRS, CDR2 YFSETQ. The CDR3 contains 14 residues. Trimming cost V 5 bases and J 4 bases, with 16 bases left between them. The CDR3 reads CASSLTGPLYEQYF. CDR3 in DNA: TGCGCCAGCAGTCTAACGGGGCCACTTTACGAGCAGTACTTC. Together with reference TRBV5-1 and TRBJ2-7, the CDR3 gives the full variable domain: KAGVTQTPRYLIKTRGQQVTLSCSPISGHRSVSWYQQTPGQGLQFLFEYFSETQRNKGNFPGRFSGRQFSNSRSEMNVSTLELGDSALYLCASSLTGPLYEQYFGPGTRLTVT.

The rearrangement links TRBV27 to TRBJ2-7, with D possibly being TRBD1 (6 bases). Germline V gene data show CDR1 as MNHEY and CDR2 as SMNVEV (reference sequence). V was clipped by 2 bases and J by 2 bases, with 10 bases between them. The CDR3 totals 14 residues. The CDR3 loop reads CASSLMGTTYEQYF. For the CDR3, the DNA is TGTGCCAGCAGTTTAATGGGGACAACCTACGAGCAGTACTTC.